This T cell receptor beta chain was captured by sequencing in a study of T cells of healthy individuals. The CDR3 sequence is 13 residues long. V gave up 6 bases and J gave up 12 bases, with 20 bases separating them. TCRdb re-called the 5' RACE reads through MiXCR, storing one row per CDR3 protein. The sample yields 75,000 to 95,000 distinct CDR3 sequences, more than 5% seen once. The clonotype originates from a female donor in good health. The chain has TRBV12-3 or TRBV12-4 and TRBJ1-2; possibly TRBD1 for D (5 bases). Written as DNA, the CDR3 is TGTGCCAGCAGGTACCGGGACGGATCTTTTCACACCTTC. This sequence encodes CASRYRDGSFHTF.